The next 29 T cell receptor beta chains were all read from a single sample in a study of cytomegalovirus exposure and HLA in healthy donors. 60 Vbeta and 13 Jbeta primers were used in PCR. The assay was immunoSEQ multiplex PCR, and TCRdb's table has in-frame clones only and misses some. The sample comprises 120,000 to 150,000 clones, approximately 65% of which are singletons, and 6.5% rests with the top ten. The specimen was PBMCs. The receptors originated from a woman aged 60 to 75 in good health and CMV-seronegative.

This chain uses TRBV4-1 with TRBJ1-1, with 11 nucleotides matching TRBD1. The CDR3 loop spans 15 amino acids. V shed 1 base and J 5 bases; nucleotides not matched to a gene: 3. Looked up from germline, CDR1 is MGHRA and CDR2 is YSYEKL. In DNA form, the CDR3 reads TGCGCCAGCAGCCAAGCCCGGGACAGGGGGACTGAAGCTTTCTTT. Translation gives CASSQARDRGTEAFF.

The chain links TRBV2 to TRBJ2-7, with D possibly being TRBD2 (6 bases). Trimming pared 4 bases from V and 3 bases from J, leaving 7 bases between. The CDR3 consists of 12 residues. Germline V gene lookup returns CDR1 SNHLY and CDR2 FYNNEI. The CDR3 DNA follows: TGTGCCAGCAGTGGGGGGGTCTACGAGCAGTACTTC. Its protein is CASSGGVYEQYF.

The chain joins TRBV19 to TRBJ1-4; possible D gene TRBD1, 6 bases. The CDR3 is 14 amino acids. Germline V gene lookup returns CDR1 LNHDA and CDR2 SQIVND (reference sequence). V shed 7 bases and J shed 3 bases, with 12 bases lying between them. The CDR3 sequence is CASTQGSANEKLFF. The CDR3 DNA is TGTGCCAGTACCCAGGGGTCTGCTAATGAAAAACTGTTTTTT.

The chain joins TRBV5-1 to TRBJ2-5; TRBD2 matches at 7 bases. Per the germline V gene, CDR1 is SGHRS and CDR2 is YFSETQ. Unmatched junction bases numbered 12, after V lost 5 bases and J lost 5 bases. This CDR3 contains 15 residues. The DNA for the CDR3 is TGCGCCAGCAGGAGAGCGGGGACCAGCCAGGAGACCCAGTACTTC. This sequence encodes CASRRAGTSQETQYF.

The sample holds one count of this clone. V is TRBV4-1 and J is TRBJ2-1; 7 positions match TRBD1. After removal of 0 bases from V and 9 bases from J, the junction contained 2 bases not matched to a gene. CDR1 and CDR2 (germline): MGHRA, YSYEKL. The CDR3 is made up of 13 amino acids. As DNA, the CDR3 is TGCGCCAGCAGCCAAGACAGGGGGTTTGAGCAGTTCTTC. Encoded protein: CASSQDRGFEQFF.

The rearrangement links TRBV10-3 to TRBJ2-4; 8 bases fit TRBD1. CDR3 size: 13 residues. Germline values: CDR1 ENHRY, CDR2 SYGVKD. With V trimmed by 6 bases and J by 10 bases, 8 bases remained unmatched. CDR3 DNA sequence: TGTGCCATCAGCGGAACAGGGGGTGGGATTCAGTACTTC. This gives the protein CAISGTGGGIQYF.

As regards this clone: Its ends do not fully match the called genes, so a read error is possible. Other DNA variants within this sample encode the same CDR3. This chain connects TRBV18 to TRBJ2-7; D is possibly TRBD2 (5 bases). Germline CDR1 and CDR2: KGHSH and LQKENI. The CDR3 sequence is 12 residues long. The chain's CDR3 is CASSRDSLGVSF. CDR3 in DNA: TGCGCCAGCTCACGGGATTCCCTCGGGGTGAGCTTC.

This clone has a handful of counts. The rearrangement joins TRBV5-5 to TRBJ2-1; 11 nucleotides align to TRBD1. After removal of 3 bases from V and 8 bases from J, the junction contained 7 bases not matched to a gene. Germline CDR1 is SGHKS and CDR2 is YYEKEE (reference sequence). This CDR3 is built from 15 residues. CDR3 nucleotides: TGTGCCAGCAGCTCACCCGGGACAGGGGGTTATGAGCAGTTCTTC. It encodes CASSSPGTGGYEQFF. Complete variable domain (other parts from reference TRBV5-5 and TRBJ2-1): DAGVTQSPTHLIKTRGQQVTLRCSPISGHKSVSWYQQVLGQGPQFIFQYYEKEERGRGNFPDRFSARQFPNYSSELNVNALLLGDSALYLCASSSPGTGGYEQFFGPGTRLTVL.

CDR3 in amino acids: CASRPSGGEQYF. The CDR3 DNA sequence: TGCGCCAGCAGACCTAGCGGGGGGGAACAGTACTTC. This chain links TRBV5-1 with TRBJ2-5; 12 nucleotides line up with TRBD2. Germline assignment: CDR1 SGHRS and CDR2 YFSETQ. With V trimmed by 5 bases and J by 11 bases, 4 bases remained unmatched. This CDR3 comprises 12 residues. The full variable domain, with the rest looked up from reference TRBV5-1 and TRBJ2-5, is KAGVTQTPRYLIKTRGQQVTLSCSPISGHRSVSWYQQTPGQGLQFLFEYFSETQRNKGNFPGRFSGRQFSNSRSEMNVSTLELGDSALYLCASRPSGGEQYFGPGTRLLVL.

V and J are TRBV11-2 and TRBJ1-2; possible D gene TRBD1, 5 bases. Germline V gene sequence: CDR1 SGHAT, CDR2 FQNNGV. The V end was cut by 5 bases, the J end by 3 bases, with 13 bases between. The CDR3 extends over 14 amino acids. CDR3 nucleotides: TGTGCCAGCAGCCCTGGGGTAGGGGACTATGGCTACACCTTC. Its translation is CASSPGVGDYGYTF.

This chain joins TRBV7-2 and TRBJ1-2; TRBD1 might be the D (6 bases). The germline V gene encodes CDR1 SGHTA and CDR2 FQGNSA. The ends were cut back, 1 base at V and 2 bases at J, with 11 bases in the middle. The length of the CDR3 is 15 residues. For the CDR3, the DNA is TGTGCCAGCAGCTTAGAACCAGGGGCAAACTATGGCTACACCTTC. Translated: CASSLEPGANYGYTF.

Only a few counts were recorded for this clone. V and J are TRBV7-2 and TRBJ2-7; 11 bases are shared with TRBD2. Germline V gene sequence: CDR1 SGHTA, CDR2 FQGNSA. This CDR3 has 17 amino acids. V was pared by 4 bases and J by 2 bases, with 10 bases of the junction left unmatched. CDR3 coding DNA: TGTGCCAGCAGCTACCGGACTAGCGGGTCTAGAACCTACGAGCAGTACTTC. It yields the protein CASSYRTSGSRTYEQYF. Complete variable domain (other parts from reference TRBV7-2 and TRBJ2-7): GAGVSQSPSNKVTEKGKDVELRCDPISGHTALYWYRQSLGQGLEFLIYFQGNSAPDKSGLPSDRFSAERTGGSVSTLTIQRTQQEDSAVYLCASSYRTSGSRTYEQYFGPGTRLTVT.

This chain uses TRBV6-6 with TRBJ2-1; 11 bases line up with TRBD2. Looked up from germline, CDR1 is MNHNY and CDR2 is SVGAGI (reference sequence). V lost 6 bases and J lost 2; bases outside the gene matches: 6. This CDR3 is 16 amino acids long. Written as DNA, the CDR3 is TGTGCCAGCAGCCGCCTAGCGGGAGGTACCTACAATGAGCAGTTCTTC. It is translated as CASSRLAGGTYNEQFF.

This clone was detected only once. J is TRBJ1-2 and V is TRBV10-1; D gene unclear. V shed 11 bases and J shed 4 bases, with 17 bases lying between them. Germline lookup yields CDR1 WNHNN and CDR2 SYGVQD (reference sequence). This CDR3 spans 13 amino acids. The CDR3 nucleotides are TGCGCCGATAAAAAGGAGGAGGCCTATGGCTACACCTTC. Amino acid sequence: CADKKEEAYGYTF.

The J gene is TRBJ1-2, the V gene TRBV7-2; tentatively, D is TRBD1 (5 bases). CDR1 SGHTA and CDR2 FQGNSA come from the germline V gene. The CDR3 totals 14 residues. V lost 7 bases and J lost 2, with 14 bases in between. In DNA, the CDR3 is TGTGCCAGCACCGAACCGGGGGGAAACTATGGCTACACCTTC. This translates into CASTEPGGNYGYTF.

J is TRBJ1-2 and V is TRBV28, with 12 bases matching TRBD1. CDR3 size: 20 residues. After removal of 1 base from V and 4 bases from J, the junction contained 16 bases not matched to a gene. Per germline, CDR1 MDHEN and CDR2 SYDVKM. This CDR3 is CASSLLVPGTGGGYAYGYTF. CDR3 DNA: TGTGCCAGCAGTTTATTAGTGCCGGGGACAGGGGGCGGCTATGCCTATGGCTACACCTTC.

CDR3 nucleotide sequence: TGTGCCAGCAGCGTAGGAGGGGAGGATGAGCAGTTCTTC. As protein: CASSVGGEDEQFF. The chain couples TRBV9 to TRBJ2-1, with D tentatively TRBD2 (6 bases). This CDR3 has 13 residues. The V and J ends lost 0 bases and 8 bases respectively, with 9 bases between them. Germline V gene lookup returns CDR1 SGDLS and CDR2 YYNGEE.

This clone was seen more than once but under ten times. This chain uses TRBV5-6 with TRBJ1-2, with TRBD1 as a possible D gene (6 bases). The length of the CDR3 is 15 residues. Germline values: CDR1 SGHDT, CDR2 YYEEEE. With 2 bases removed from V and 2 bases from J, the gap between germline ends came to 13 bases. CDR3 nucleotides: TGTGCCAGCAGCTTCCTAGCCGGGACAAACTATGGCTACACCTTC. Its protein is CASSFLAGTNYGYTF.

The V and J genes are TRBV5-1 and TRBJ2-1; 11 bases align to TRBD1. Germline CDR1 SGHRS, CDR2 YFSETQ. This CDR3 spans 18 amino acids. The V gene end was trimmed by 4 bases and the J gene end by 7 bases; junction bases not matched to a gene: 16. The CDR3 DNA sequence: TGCGCCAGCAGCGGGGGACAGGGGGTAGCGGGAAAGGGGAATGAGCAGTTCTTC. Its protein is CASSGGQGVAGKGNEQFF.

This clone was detected only a few times. The V gene is TRBV5-4, the J gene TRBJ2-1; possibly TRBD1 for D (6 bases). Trimming took off 0 bases at V and 7 bases at J, with 11 bases between the two ends. Per the germline V gene, CDR1 is SGHNT and CDR2 is YYREEE (reference sequence). The CDR3 spans 14 residues. DNA of the CDR3: TGTGCCAGCAGCTTGGGGGGGCGCGGGAATGAGCAGTTCTTC. Translation gives CASSLGGRGNEQFF. Full variable domain (outside the CDR3, taken from reference TRBV5-4 and TRBJ2-1): ETGVTQSPTHLIKTRGQQVTLRCSSQSGHNTVSWYQQALGQGPQFIFQYYREEENGRGNFPPRFSGLQFPNYSSELNVNALELDDSALYLCASSLGGRGNEQFFGPGTRLTVL.

The gene calls are TRBV4-3 and TRBJ1-2; 10 nucleotides line up with TRBD1. V dropped 3 bases and J dropped 4; count of bases not matched to a gene: 5. Germline V gene data show CDR1 as LGHNA and CDR2 as YSLEER. The CDR3 is 15 amino acids. CDR3 sequence: CASSHTDRGPYGYTF. CDR3 coding DNA: TGCGCCAGCAGCCATACAGACAGGGGGCCCTATGGCTACACCTTC.

V is TRBV6-6 and J is TRBJ2-5, with 9 bases identical to TRBD1. The CDR3 consists of 14 residues. Germline V gene sequence: CDR1 MNHNY, CDR2 SVGAGI (reference sequence). The V segment lost 5 bases and the J segment 1 base; nucleotides outside the gene matches: 2. CDR3 sequence: CASSRDRVQETQYF. The CDR3 region has the DNA TGTGCCAGCAGTAGGGACAGGGTCCAAGAGACCCAGTACTTC.

This sequence joins TRBV9 and TRBJ2-1, with no clear D. Trimming removed 2 bases from V and 3 bases from J, with 6 bases in between. This CDR3 is 13 amino acids long. The germline gives CDR1 SGDLS, CDR2 YYNGEE. This CDR3 is CASSVSGYNEQFF. The CDR3 region has the DNA TGTGCCAGCAGCGTTTCCGGCTACAATGAGCAGTTCTTC. Filled out from reference TRBV9 and TRBJ2-1, the complete variable domain reads DSGVTQTPKHLITATGQRVTLRCSPRSGDLSVYWYQQSLDQGLQFLIQYYNGEERAKGNILERFSAQQFPDLHSELNLSSLELGDSALYFCASSVSGYNEQFFGPGTRLTVL.

Only a few counts were recorded for this clone. The V and J genes are TRBV2 and TRBJ2-3; D perhaps matches TRBD2 (5 bases). Germline-derived CDR1 and CDR2 are SNHLY and FYNNEI. The V gene lost 5 bases and the J gene lost 5 bases, with 17 bases spanning the gap. This CDR3 is built from 15 residues. CDR3 region: CASSSQPVGGDTQYF. CDR3 DNA sequence: TGTGCCAGCAGTTCACAACCAGTCGGAGGAGATACGCAGTATTTT.

The chain carries TRBV28 and TRBJ2-3; TRBD1 might be the D (5 bases). Trimming cost V 5 bases and J 2 bases, with 17 bases left between them. The CDR3 loop spans 16 amino acids. Germline V lookup: CDR1 MDHEN, CDR2 SYDVKM. The DNA for the CDR3 is TGTGCCAGCAGTCTGGGTTCGGGCGGACACACAGATACGCAGTATTTT. Protein product: CASSLGSGGHTDTQYF.

This clone was observed a few times. V and J are TRBV5-1 and TRBJ1-3; 7 bases line up with TRBD1. V lost 4 bases and J lost 3; bases outside the gene matches: 4. The CDR3 sequence is 14 residues long. Germline values: CDR1 SGHRS, CDR2 YFSETQ. The CDR3 loop reads CASSAQGSGNTIYF. Here the CDR3 DNA reads TGCGCCAGCAGCGCACAGGGGAGTGGAAACACCATATATTTT.

This clone has just a few counts. The chain recombines TRBV5-4 with TRBJ2-5, with 10 bases fitting TRBD2. V was clipped by 9 bases and J by 6 bases; unmatched bases: 14. Germline V gene data show CDR1 as SGHNT and CDR2 as YYREEE (reference sequence). This CDR3 has 15 residues. The CDR3 sequence is CATGVQRGGGKTQYF. In DNA form, the CDR3 reads TGTGCCACGGGCGTCCAGCGGGGGGGCGGGAAGACCCAGTACTTC.

The chain is built from TRBV20-1 and TRBJ2-1; the D gene is possibly TRBD1 (5 bases). CDR1 is DFQATT and CDR2 is SNEGSKA in the germline V gene (reference sequence). Trimming pared 6 bases from V and 6 bases from J, leaving 9 bases between. The length of the CDR3 is 11 residues. The CDR3 DNA sequence: TGCAGTGCCCAAGACAGCAATGAGCAGTTCTTC. Amino acid sequence: CSAQDSNEQFF.

CDR3 DNA: TGTGCCAGCAGAACTAGCTCCTACAATGAGCAGTTCTTC. This gives the protein CASRTSSYNEQFF. The gene calls are TRBV25-1 and TRBJ2-1, with D tentatively TRBD2 (5 bases). Germline loops: CDR1 MGHDK, CDR2 SYGVNS. The CDR3 spans 13 residues. Trimming removed 6 bases from V and 0 bases from J, with 6 bases in between.